Listed below are T cell receptor beta chains from one sample, sequenced in a study of blood T cell repertoires in COVID-19. Clones were read by immunoSEQ multiplex PCR, and TCRdb kept only the in-frame ones, dropping some. The table records roughly 150,000 clones, about 83% of them present only once. Sequencing input: peripheral blood. Source of these receptors: a human donor in a cohort sampled during active COVID-19. Both conserved end residues are trimmed from each CDR3. A D gene is named only where the DNA matches it firmly. Clone size is stated in some rows and not others, as once, few, many or a class when expanded.

TRBJ1-1 NA NA TRBV5-4 ASSLGTGQSR
TRBJ1-1 once NA TRBV9 ASSVMAELNTEAF
TRBJ2-5 NA TRBD2 TRBV7-2 ASSLGGSGGFQETQY
TRBJ2-7 NA TRBD1 TRBV14 ASSQIGQGPYEQY
TRBJ2-7 NA TRBD2 TRBV13 ASSLGTSPEQY
TRBJ2-3 NA TRBD2 TRBV7-2 ASSLARRGGITDTQY
TRBJ2-3 NA NA TRBV4-3 ASSQDLPDTQY
TRBJ1-3 NA NA TRBV2 ASAGGDSNGNTIY
TRBJ1-3 NA TRBD1 TRBV10-3 AISAGQEGNTIY
TRBJ2-7 NA TRBD1 TRBV5-1 ASSLRGQGPYEQY
TRBJ1-1 NA NA TRBV9 ASSVGHLNTEAF
TRBJ1-5 NA NA TRBV9 ASSVALNQPQH
TRBJ2-7 NA NA TRBV19 ASSRDIFYEQY
TRBJ1-3 once NA TRBV20-1 SASDDTHSGNTIY
TRBJ1-5 NA TRBD1 TRBV18 ASSPIRDSDSNQPQH
TRBJ1-1 NA TRBD1 TRBV5-4 ASSLRDRSDTEAF
TRBJ2-7 NA NA TRBV29-1 SVEDRRYEQY
TRBJ1-1 NA TRBD1 TRBV30 AWTGQGGSMNTEAF
TRBJ1-3 NA NA TRBV5-5 ASSLGGSSGNTIY
TRBJ2-7 NA NA TRBV27 ASFETAGIYEQY
TRBJ2-3 NA NA TRBV11-3 ASSLMTGRKDTQY
TRBJ2-7 once TRBD1 TRBV10-3 AIRPGQGSYEQY
TRBJ1-4 NA NA TRBV11-3 ASSLARDEKLF
TRBJ2-7 NA TRBD1 TRBV28 ASSLDGQGAHEQY
TRBJ2-7 NA NA TRBV24-1 ATSQQGHPRTRIHEQY
TRBJ2-3 NA TRBD2 TRBV7-2 ASSLVGTSAIKHTDTQY
TRBJ1-4 few NA TRBV9 ASSPSGNEKLF
TRBJ2-5 NA TRBD2 TRBV3-1/TRBV3-2 ASSQEKGGGAYQETQY
TRBJ1-4 few TRBD1 TRBV9 ASSVGQGEKLF
TRBJ2-7 NA TRBD2 TRBV6-2/TRBV6-3 ASSYGGGAYEQY
TRBJ1-1 NA TRBD1 TRBV3-1/TRBV3-2 ASSQPDRATEAF
TRBJ2-7 NA NA TRBV27 ASSLKGRTRAYEQY
TRBJ2-1 NA TRBD2 TRBV9 ASSPRRDYQYNEQF
TRBJ2-1 NA TRBD2 TRBV19 ASSNLADYNEQF
TRBJ2-1 NA TRBD2 TRBV18 ASSPAGGNEQF
TRBJ2-1 NA TRBD2 TRBV15 ATSTTSGRAGVYNEQF
TRBJ1-4 NA NA TRBV7-6 ASSLVGATNEKLF
TRBJ1-2 NA NA TRBV5-1 ASSLETVNYGYT
TRBJ1-4 NA NA TRBV2 ASKAFEKLF
TRBJ2-7 NA TRBD1 TRBV5-4 ASSLRQGVKGNYEQY
TRBJ2-7 NA NA TRBV24-1 ATSDTDSYEQY
TRBJ2-7 NA NA TRBV11-3 ATRDIGSYEQY
TRBJ1-2 NA NA TRBV11-2 ASSLGQGGYT
TRBJ2-3 NA TRBD1 TRBV20-1 SASKGTGTDTQY
TRBJ2-1 medium-sized TRBD2 TRBV9 ASSDQAGGRNEQF
TRBJ2-7 NA TRBD2 TRBV3-1/TRBV3-2 ASSQEVVAGYEQY
TRBJ2-1 NA TRBD2 TRBV7-6 ASTPRLAGTNYNEQF
TRBJ2-7 once TRBD2 TRBV3-1/TRBV3-2 ASSQTSGTSEQY
TRBJ2-7 NA NA TRBV12-3/TRBV12-4 ASSFKGSYEQY
TRBJ1-1 NA NA TRBV27 ASSAQTVLNTEAF
TRBJ2-7 NA TRBD1 TRBV6-7 ASSSPGDRHSYEQY
TRBJ1-4 NA NA TRBV14 ASSQDRREKLF
TRBJ1-2 NA NA TRBV3-1/TRBV3-2 ASSRGSVYGYT
TRBJ2-3 NA TRBD1 TRBV7-3 ASSPHRGRADTQY
TRBJ1-5 NA TRBD1 TRBV28 ASSLLQGALNQPQH
TRBJ1-1 few TRBD1 TRBV30 AWSGRGRAF
TRBJ1-1 once TRBD1 TRBV5-1 ASSWGTGRNTEAF
TRBJ1-2 NA NA TRBV28 ASSQEQGRGYT
TRBJ1-1 NA TRBD1 TRBV5-5 ASSLGTGPVAF
TRBJ2-3 NA NA TRBV5-1 ASSLAADTSTDTQY